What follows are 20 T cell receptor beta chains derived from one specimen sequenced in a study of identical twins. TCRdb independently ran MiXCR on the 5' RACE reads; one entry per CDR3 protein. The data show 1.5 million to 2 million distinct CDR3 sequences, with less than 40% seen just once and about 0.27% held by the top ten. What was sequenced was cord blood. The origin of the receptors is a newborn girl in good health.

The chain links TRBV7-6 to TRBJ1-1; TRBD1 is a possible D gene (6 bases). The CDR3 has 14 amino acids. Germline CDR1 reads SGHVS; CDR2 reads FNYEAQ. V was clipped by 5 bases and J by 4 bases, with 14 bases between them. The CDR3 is CASSPQGFGTEAFF. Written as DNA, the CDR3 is TGTGCCAGCAGCCCCCAGGGGTTCGGCACTGAAGCTTTCTTT.

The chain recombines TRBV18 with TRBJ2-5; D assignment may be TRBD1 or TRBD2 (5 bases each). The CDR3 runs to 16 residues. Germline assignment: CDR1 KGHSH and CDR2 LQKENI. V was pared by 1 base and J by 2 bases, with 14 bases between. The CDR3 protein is CASSPLVGTVQETQYF. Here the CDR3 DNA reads TGTGCCAGCTCACCACTTGTAGGGACGGTTCAAGAGACCCAGTACTTC.

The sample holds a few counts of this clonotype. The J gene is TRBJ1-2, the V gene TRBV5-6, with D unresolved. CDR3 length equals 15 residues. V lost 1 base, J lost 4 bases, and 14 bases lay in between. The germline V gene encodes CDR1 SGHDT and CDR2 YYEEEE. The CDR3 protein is CASSLKYRNPYGYTF. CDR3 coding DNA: TGTGCCAGCAGCTTGAAATATCGGAACCCCTATGGCTACACCTTC.

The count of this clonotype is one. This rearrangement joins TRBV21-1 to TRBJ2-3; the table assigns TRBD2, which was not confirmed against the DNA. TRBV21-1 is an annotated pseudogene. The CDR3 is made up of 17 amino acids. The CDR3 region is CASSGEMRLAPTDTQYF. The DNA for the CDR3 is TGTGCCAGCAGTGGGGAAATGAGACTAGCCCCCACAGATACGCAGTATTTT.

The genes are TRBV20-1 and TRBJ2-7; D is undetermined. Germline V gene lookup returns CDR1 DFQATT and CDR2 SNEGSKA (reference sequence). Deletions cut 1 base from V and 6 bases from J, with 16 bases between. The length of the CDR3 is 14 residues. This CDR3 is CSARVPRIPVEQYF. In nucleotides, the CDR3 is TGCAGTGCTAGAGTTCCCCGGATCCCCGTCGAGCAGTACTTC.

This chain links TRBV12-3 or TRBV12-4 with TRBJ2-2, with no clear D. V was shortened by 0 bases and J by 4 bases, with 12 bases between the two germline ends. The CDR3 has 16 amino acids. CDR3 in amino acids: CASSLAGLVGTGELFF. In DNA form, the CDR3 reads TGTGCCAGCAGTTTAGCTGGGCTAGTGGGCACCGGGGAGCTGTTTTTT.

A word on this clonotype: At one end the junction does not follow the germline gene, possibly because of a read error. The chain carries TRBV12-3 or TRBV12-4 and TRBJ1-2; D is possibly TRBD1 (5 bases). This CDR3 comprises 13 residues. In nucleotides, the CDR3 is TGTGCCAGCACCCGGGGGGATCTATTTGGCTGCACCTTC. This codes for CASTRGDLFGCTF.

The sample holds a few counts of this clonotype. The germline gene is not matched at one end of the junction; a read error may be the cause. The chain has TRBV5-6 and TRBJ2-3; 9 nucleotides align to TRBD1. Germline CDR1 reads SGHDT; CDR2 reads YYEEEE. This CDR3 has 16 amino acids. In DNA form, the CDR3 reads TGTGTCAGCAGCCTAAAGACAGGGGGGCGTGAAGATACGCAGTATTTT. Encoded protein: CVSSLKTGGREDTQYF.

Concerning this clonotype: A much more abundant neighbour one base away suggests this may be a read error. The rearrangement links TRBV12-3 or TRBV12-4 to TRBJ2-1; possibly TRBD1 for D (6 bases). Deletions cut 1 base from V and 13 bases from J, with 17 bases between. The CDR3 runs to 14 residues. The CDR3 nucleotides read TGTGCCAGCAGTTTAGGACCAGGGGCAGCGACCCAGTTCTTC. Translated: CASSLGPGAATQFF.

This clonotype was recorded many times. The CDR3 nucleotides are TGTGCCAGCGGGCCTACTACCCACGGGACAGCCTATTATGGCTACACCTTC. Protein: CASGPTTHGTAYYGYTF. V is TRBV27 and J is TRBJ1-2; 7 bases agree with TRBD1. The CDR3 sequence is 17 residues long. CDR1 MNHEY and CDR2 SMNVEV come from the germline V gene (reference sequence). With V trimmed by 8 bases and J by 5 bases, 20 bases remained unmatched.

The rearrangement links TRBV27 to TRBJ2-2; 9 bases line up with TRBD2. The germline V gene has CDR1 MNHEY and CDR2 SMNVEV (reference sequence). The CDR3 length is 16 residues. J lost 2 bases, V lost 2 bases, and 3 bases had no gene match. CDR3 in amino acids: CASSLRLAENTGELFF. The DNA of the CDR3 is TGTGCCAGCAGTTTAAGACTAGCGGAAAACACCGGGGAGCTGTTTTTT.

The CDR3 DNA is TGTGCCACCAGTGATTTAGGGCTAGCGGGAGAGCGTGAGCAGTACTTC. Its translation is CATSDLGLAGEREQYF. The V gene is TRBV24-1, the J gene TRBJ2-1; 10 bases line up with TRBD2. With the DNA end fitting TRBJ2-7 better, the J assignment may be wrong. This CDR3 spans 16 amino acids. Germline CDR1 and CDR2: KGHDR and SFDVKD.

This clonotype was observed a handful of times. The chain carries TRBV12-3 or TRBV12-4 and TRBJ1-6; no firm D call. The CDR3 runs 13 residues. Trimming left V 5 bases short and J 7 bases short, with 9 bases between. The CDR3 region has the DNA TGTGCCAGCAGTCGGGGATCGAATTCACCCCTCCACTTT. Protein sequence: CASSRGSNSPLHF.

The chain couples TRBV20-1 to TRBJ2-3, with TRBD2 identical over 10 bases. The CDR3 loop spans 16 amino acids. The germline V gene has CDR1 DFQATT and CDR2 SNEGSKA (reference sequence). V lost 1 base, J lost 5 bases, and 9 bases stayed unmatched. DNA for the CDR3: TGCAGTGCTAGAGGGGGGGTAGCGGGGGGTCGAGATACGCAGTATTTT. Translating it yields CSARGGVAGGRDTQYF.

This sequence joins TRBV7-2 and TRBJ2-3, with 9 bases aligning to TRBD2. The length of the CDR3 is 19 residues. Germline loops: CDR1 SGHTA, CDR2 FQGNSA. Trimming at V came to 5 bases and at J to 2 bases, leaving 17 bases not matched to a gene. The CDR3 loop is CASSLVGYLAGVPTDTQYF. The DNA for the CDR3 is TGTGCCAGCAGCCTAGTCGGGTATTTAGCGGGGGTGCCCACAGATACGCAGTATTTT.

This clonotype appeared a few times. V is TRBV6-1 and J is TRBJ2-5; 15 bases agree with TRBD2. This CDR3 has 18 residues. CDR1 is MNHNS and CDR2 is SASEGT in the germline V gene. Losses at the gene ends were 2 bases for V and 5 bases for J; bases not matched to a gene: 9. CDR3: CASSETYYGLAGGETQYF. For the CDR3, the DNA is TGTGCCAGCAGTGAAACCTACTATGGACTAGCGGGAGGGGAGACCCAGTACTTC.

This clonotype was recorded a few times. The CDR3 loop is CASSLIGLTDTQYF. CDR3 DNA sequence: TGTGCCAGCAGTCTAATTGGACTCACAGATACGCAGTATTTT. This sequence joins TRBV14 and TRBJ2-3, with TRBD2 as a possible D gene (5 bases). The CDR3 runs 14 residues. The V end lost 6 bases, the J end lost 2 bases, and 12 bases lay between the germline ends. The germline V gene has CDR1 SGHDN and CDR2 FVKESK.

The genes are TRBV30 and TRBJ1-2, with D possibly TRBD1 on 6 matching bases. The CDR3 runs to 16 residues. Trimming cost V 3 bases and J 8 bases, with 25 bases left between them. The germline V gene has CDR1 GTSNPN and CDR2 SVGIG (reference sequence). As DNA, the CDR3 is TGTGCCTGGAGGGCCGAACCTTACGGGACATACAAAGGCTACACCTTC. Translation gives CAWRAEPYGTYKGYTF.

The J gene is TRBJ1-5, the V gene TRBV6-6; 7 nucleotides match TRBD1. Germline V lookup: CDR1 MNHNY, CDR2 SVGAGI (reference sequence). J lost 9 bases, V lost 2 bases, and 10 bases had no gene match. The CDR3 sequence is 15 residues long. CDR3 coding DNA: TGTGCCAGCAGTTACCCAGGGGGAGGGCTCGTGCCCCAGCATTTT. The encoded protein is CASSYPGGGLVPQHF.

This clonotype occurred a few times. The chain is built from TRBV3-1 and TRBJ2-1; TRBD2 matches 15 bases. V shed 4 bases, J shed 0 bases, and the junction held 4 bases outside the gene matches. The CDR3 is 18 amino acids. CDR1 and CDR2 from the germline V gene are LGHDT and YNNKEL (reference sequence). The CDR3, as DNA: TGTGCCAGCAGCCTCGGACTAGCGGGGGGGGCCTCCTACAATGAGCAGTTCTTC. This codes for CASSLGLAGGASYNEQFF.